A single sample is the source of the 16 T cell receptor beta chains below, sequenced in a study of blood T cells in healthy people across ages. Primed by a sample-barcoded 5' primer and a J-beta primer mix, a second PCR proceeded for about 7 to 12 cycles. One entry per CDR3 protein results from TCRdb running MiXCR on the 5' RACE reads. Found here are 600,000 to 850,000 distinct CDR3 sequences, roughly 25% of them singletons; the top ten hold 8% to 10%. The same specimen was also included in a second study, on T cells of mothers and their children.

Source material: blood. These receptor sequences come from a boy younger than 18 in good health.

The genes are TRBV7-9 and TRBJ2-3; D is uncertain. The V gene lost 3 bases and the J gene lost 2 bases, with 15 bases spanning the gap. The CDR3 runs to 16 residues. The V gene's germline CDR1 is SEHNR and CDR2 FQNEAQ (reference sequence). DNA for the CDR3: TGTGCCAGCAGCTTCACTAAAATAGACAACACAGATACGCAGTATTTT. It is translated as CASSFTKIDNTDTQYF.

The J gene is TRBJ2-3, the V gene TRBV10-3; TRBD1 matches 7 bases. Germline loops: CDR1 ENHRY, CDR2 SYGVKD. This CDR3 region has 16 residues. The V and J ends lost 8 bases and 5 bases, in that order; junction bases with no gene match: 16. This CDR3 reads CAILDRASQMGDTQYF. The CDR3 DNA reads as TGTGCCATCCTCGACAGGGCGTCCCAAATGGGAGATACGCAGTATTTT.

V gene TRBV11-1 combines with J gene TRBJ2-2; a weak D match, TRBD2 (5 bases). In germline, CDR1 is SGHAT, CDR2 FQDESV (reference sequence). V shed 4 bases and J shed 1 base, with 10 bases lying between them. The CDR3 loop spans 15 amino acids. CDR3 residues: CASSSQRQNTGELFF. CDR3 in DNA: TGTGCCAGCAGCTCACAGCGGCAGAACACCGGGGAGCTGTTTTTT.

The chain employs TRBV14 and TRBJ2-6; 7 nucleotides align to TRBD2. The CDR3 consists of 17 residues. V lost 0 bases to trimming and J lost 1 base; unmatched junction nucleotides: 3. Germline V gene sequence: CDR1 SGHDN, CDR2 FVKESK. CDR3 protein: CASSQDGRESGANVLTF. The CDR3 nucleotides are TGTGCCAGCAGCCAAGATGGGAGGGAATCTGGGGCCAACGTCCTGACTTTC.

The chain employs TRBV29-1 and TRBJ2-5; TRBD1 matches 7 bases. Trimming at V came to 8 bases and at J to 13 bases, leaving 13 bases not matched to a gene. The CDR3 sequence is 11 residues long. The V gene's germline CDR1 is SQVTM and CDR2 ANQGSEA. CDR3 DNA sequence: TGCAGCACATACAGGGGTGGCGAGCGGTACTTC. Amino acids: CSTYRGGERYF.

This clonotype has more than one count but fewer than ten. The CDR3, as DNA: TGTGCCAGCAGCTTAGCAGTAGCGGGCGTGACCCAGTACTTC. Amino acid sequence: CASSLAVAGVTQYF. The rearrangement joins TRBV7-2 to TRBJ2-5; TRBD2 agrees at 7 bases. The V gene's germline CDR1 is SGHTA and CDR2 FQGNSA. The CDR3 is 14 residues long. Trimming took 0 bases from V and 7 from J; bases not matched to a gene: 5.

The V gene is TRBV4-1, the J gene TRBJ1-4, with D unresolved. Germline V gene sequence: CDR1 MGHRA, CDR2 YSYEKL. This CDR3 is 14 amino acids long. The V end was cut by 6 bases, the J end by 3 bases, with 11 bases between. This CDR3 reads CASRSWTSNEKLFF. The CDR3 DNA is TGCGCCAGCAGATCCTGGACGTCTAATGAAAAACTGTTTTTT.

This clonotype was found a few times. V and J are TRBV20-1 and TRBJ2-4, with 8 bases lining up with TRBD2. This CDR3 comprises 13 residues. The germline V gene encodes CDR1 DFQATT and CDR2 SNEGSKA (reference sequence). V was pared by 6 bases and J by 11 bases, with 12 bases of the junction left unmatched. This CDR3 reads CSAFPPGLEVQYF. The CDR3 DNA reads TGCAGTGCCTTCCCTCCGGGACTAGAGGTTCAGTACTTC.

The V and J genes are TRBV2 and TRBJ2-2; D unclear. Germline CDR1 and CDR2: SNHLY and FYNNEI. The germline V and J ends were trimmed by 6 bases and 8 bases, with 10 bases remaining between them. The CDR3 loop spans 12 amino acids. CDR3 nucleotide sequence: TGTGCCAGCAGAGACACGGAGGGGGAGCTGTTTTTT. Protein: CASRDTEGELFF.

The chain couples TRBV5-6 to TRBJ2-6; D could derive from TRBD1 or TRBD2 (6 bases each). CDR3 length: 16 amino acids. Trimming took off 4 bases at V and 4 bases at J, with 15 bases between the two ends. The germline V gene has CDR1 SGHDT and CDR2 YYEEEE. The CDR3 DNA follows: TGTGCCAGCAGCCCCCTTGGGGGGCCAGGGGCCAACGTCCTGACTTTC. Translated: CASSPLGGPGANVLTF. Full variable domain (remainder filled in from reference TRBV5-6 and TRBJ2-6): DAGVTQSPTHLIKTRGQQVTLRCSPKSGHDTVSWYQQALGQGPQFIFQYYEEEERQRGNFPDRFSGHQFPNYSSELNVNALLLGDSALYLCASSPLGGPGANVLTFGAGSRLTVL.

This clonotype has at least ten counts. The rearrangement joins TRBV9 to TRBJ2-7; 7 nucleotides align to TRBD2. V shed 2 bases and J 6 bases; nucleotides not matched to a gene: 17. In germline, CDR1 is SGDLS, CDR2 YYNGEE. The CDR3 sequence is 17 residues long. This CDR3 reads CASSVRGIAGQDSEQYF. The CDR3 bases are TGTGCCAGCAGCGTCCGAGGGATAGCGGGCCAAGATAGCGAGCAGTACTTC.

This clonotype showed up just a few times. The rearrangement joins TRBV20-1 to TRBJ1-2; possible D gene TRBD1, 5 bases. Germline V lookup: CDR1 DFQATT, CDR2 SNEGSKA (reference sequence). V lost 3 bases and J 6 bases, leaving 8 bases between the germline ends. This CDR3 spans 11 amino acids. The CDR3 DNA reads TGCAGTGCTAGCGAGGGGAATGGCTACACCTTC. Residues: CSASEGNGYTF.

In this sample, this clonotype turned up a few times. One end of the junction fails to match germline, which may point to a read error. The genes are TRBV4-2 and TRBJ1-1, with TRBD1 matching over 11 bases. Germline V CDR1 and CDR2: LGHNA, YNFKEQ. CDR3 size: 18 residues. The CDR3 region has the DNA TGTGCCAACAGCCAAGGGGCAGGACAGGGGGCTCTGAACACTGAAGCTTTCTTT. Protein sequence: CANSQGAGQGALNTEAFF.

This clonotype was detected only a few times. The J gene is TRBJ2-1, the V gene TRBV20-1, with 7 bases aligning to TRBD1. The J call may be in error: the DNA end matches TRBJ2-7 better. This CDR3 contains 14 residues. Germline CDR1 and CDR2: DFQATT and SNEGSKA (reference sequence). Here the CDR3 reads CSARNLWDSYEQYF. The CDR3 region has the DNA TGCAGTGCTCGAAACCTTTGGGACAGCTACGAGCAGTACTTC.

This clonotype has just a few counts. The chain employs TRBV5-6 and TRBJ2-3; D remains unclear. This CDR3 has 15 residues. Germline CDR1 is SGHDT and CDR2 is YYEEEE. Between the trimmed V and J ends, which lost 3 bases and 5 bases, there was a span of 16 bases. Here the CDR3 reads CASSSPDWLEDTQYF. The CDR3 DNA reads TGTGCCAGCAGCTCACCCGATTGGTTAGAAGATACGCAGTATTTT.

This clonotype was counted only a few times. The chain employs TRBV15 and TRBJ2-5; 9 bases align to TRBD1. V gave up 1 base and J gave up 2 bases; unmatched junction bases: 8. The germline gives CDR1 LNHNV, CDR2 YYDKDF (reference sequence). The CDR3 consists of 17 residues. As DNA, the CDR3 is TGTGCCACCAGCAGAGCACACCCCGGGACAGGGCAAGAGACCCAGTACTTC. Its protein is CATSRAHPGTGQETQYF.